Listed below are T cell receptor beta chains from one sample, sequenced in a study of T cell repertoires in cytomegalovirus infection. No antigen has been identified for these receptors. One entry per CDR3 protein, called by TCRdb with MiXCR from the reads. The data contain 450,000 to 600,000 distinct CDR3 sequences, more than 40% of them singletons. The source was cultured PBMCs, collected from culture after CMV antigen stimulation. The source of these receptors is a human donor in good health (CMV status not recorded). Some clones in this sample may be carry-over from other donors' samples. Both conserved end residues are part of each CDR3. D genes are given only for firm matches. Size is omitted from some rows. Given values are once, few, many or a class for expanded clones.

v_call: TRBV4-1; clone_size: NA; j_call: TRBJ1-2; d_call: NA; cdr3_aa: CASSQVRGTVGDYGYTF; cdr3_nt: TGCGCCAGCAGCCAAGTCCGGGGGACGGTCGGGGACTATGGCTACACCTTC
v_call: TRBV6-5; clone_size: few; j_call: TRBJ2-7; d_call: TRBD1; cdr3_aa: CASSSLRDSEEQYF; cdr3_nt: TGTGCCAGCAGTTCCCTCCGGGACAGCGAAGAGCAGTACTTC
v_call: TRBV7-2; clone_size: few; j_call: TRBJ2-1; d_call: NA; cdr3_aa: CASSIRAAGGEQFF; cdr3_nt: TGTGCCAGCAGCATCCGGGCCGCCGGGGGTGAGCAGTTCTTC
v_call: TRBV12-3/TRBV12-4; clone_size: NA; j_call: TRBJ2-1; d_call: NA; cdr3_aa: CASTRGPNEQFF; cdr3_nt: TGTGCCAGCACGAGGGGACCCAATGAGCAGTTCTTC
v_call: TRBV28; clone_size: few; j_call: TRBJ2-1; d_call: TRBD2; cdr3_aa: CASSLRLAGGPYNEQFF; cdr3_nt: TGTGCCAGCAGTTTACGGCTAGCGGGAGGCCCCTACAATGAGCAGTTCTTC
v_call: TRBV7-9; clone_size: NA; j_call: TRBJ2-5; d_call: NA; cdr3_aa: CASSQRGGGGAPLTQYF; cdr3_nt: TGTGCCAGCAGCCAGCGCGGAGGGGGAGGCGCCCCCCTGACCCAGTACTTC
v_call: TRBV6-6; clone_size: NA; j_call: TRBJ2-5; d_call: NA; cdr3_aa: CASKQEWGSQETQYF; cdr3_nt: TGTGCCAGCAAACAGGAATGGGGTTCCCAAGAGACCCAGTACTTC
v_call: TRBV4-1; clone_size: NA; j_call: TRBJ2-1; d_call: TRBD2; cdr3_aa: CASSHGGGLNEQFF; cdr3_nt: TGCGCCAGCAGCCATGGGGGGGGTTTGAATGAGCAGTTCTTC
v_call: TRBV7-2; clone_size: many; j_call: TRBJ2-3; d_call: TRBD2; cdr3_aa: CASSFGTSGIDTQYF; cdr3_nt: TGTGCCAGCAGCTTCGGGACTAGCGGGATAGATACGCAGTATTTT
v_call: TRBV6-1; clone_size: few; j_call: TRBJ2-5; d_call: NA; cdr3_aa: CASRDLRVTQYF; cdr3_nt: TGTGCCAGCAGAGACTTGCGTGTGACCCAGTACTTC